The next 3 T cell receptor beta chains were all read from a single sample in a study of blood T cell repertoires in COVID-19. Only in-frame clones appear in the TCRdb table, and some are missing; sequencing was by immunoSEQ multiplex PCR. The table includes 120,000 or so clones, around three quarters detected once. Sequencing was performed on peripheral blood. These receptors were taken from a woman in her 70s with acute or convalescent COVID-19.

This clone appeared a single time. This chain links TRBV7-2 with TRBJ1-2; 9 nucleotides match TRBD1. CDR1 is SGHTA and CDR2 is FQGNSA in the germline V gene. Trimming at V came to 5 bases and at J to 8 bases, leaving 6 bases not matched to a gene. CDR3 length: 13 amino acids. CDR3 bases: TGTGCCAGCAGCCCAACAGGGGGCGTAGGCTACACCTTC. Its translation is CASSPTGGVGYTF.

Written as DNA, the CDR3 is TGCGCCAGCAGCTGGGGGCTATCGGCTTTAACCTACAATGAGCAGTTCTTC. Protein product: CASSWGLSALTYNEQFF. The chain has TRBV5-1 and TRBJ2-1; D is perhaps TRBD1 (6 bases). Trimming cost V 3 bases and J 2 bases, with 18 bases left between them. CDR3 size: 17 residues. Germline assignment: CDR1 SGHRS and CDR2 YFSETQ.

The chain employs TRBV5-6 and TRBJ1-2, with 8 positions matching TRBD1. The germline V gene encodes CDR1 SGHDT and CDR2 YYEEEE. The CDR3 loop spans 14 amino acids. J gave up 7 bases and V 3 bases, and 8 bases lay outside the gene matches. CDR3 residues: CASSSRTGLGGYTF. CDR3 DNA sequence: TGTGCCAGCAGCTCCCGGACAGGGCTGGGTGGCTACACCTTC.